The 10 T cell receptor beta chains reported below all come from one sample, sequenced in a study of regulatory T cells in long-lasting Graves disease. Time point noted: newly diagnosed GD, antithyroid drugs for less than 3 months. PBMCs provided the RNA from which the TCR library was made. Through Arm-PCR of CDR3 regions and iRepertoire HTBI primers, TCR beta libraries were built. One entry per CDR3 protein results from TCRdb running MiXCR on the multiplex PCR reads. Of 350,000 to 400,000 distinct CDR3 sequences in the sample, about 17% were seen once. This sample also belongs to another study, concerning T cells in Graves' hyperthyroidism and ophthalmopathy.

The material sequenced was peripheral blood mononuclear cells (PBMCs), taken at new diagnosis, from a patient treated with antithyroid drugs. These receptors all come from a woman aged 18-30 years with Graves disease.

This clonotype was counted at least ten times. The chain links TRBV28 to TRBJ2-7; 10 bases align to TRBD2. This CDR3 has 15 residues. From germline, CDR1 is MDHEN and CDR2 SYDVKM. V shed 6 bases and J 4 bases; nucleotides not matched to a gene: 9. CDR3 in DNA: TGTGCCAGCAGCGGGGCCGGGACTAGCGTTTACGAGCAGTACTTC. As protein: CASSGAGTSVYEQYF.

This clonotype was counted ten times or more. CDR3 sequence (DNA): TGTGCCAGCAGTTTTTCGACAGGTGGTGAAAAACTGTTTTTT. Its protein is CASSFSTGGEKLFF. The chain has TRBV12-3 or TRBV12-4 and TRBJ1-4, with D tentatively TRBD1 (6 bases). V lost 3 bases to trimming and J lost 7 bases, with 12 bases between them. This CDR3 contains 14 residues.

The table lists this clonotype with a few counts. This chain joins TRBV4-1 and TRBJ1-3; D remains unclear. Germline V CDR1 and CDR2: MGHRA, YSYEKL. Trimming cost V 0 bases and J 0 bases, with 6 bases left between them. The CDR3 is 15 residues long. Here the CDR3 DNA reads TGCGCCAGCAGCCAAGATGAAGCCTCTGGAAACACCATATATTTT. Its translation: CASSQDEASGNTIYF.

This clonotype showed up many times. The chain has TRBV30 and TRBJ1-1; no definite D call. The CDR3 has 13 amino acids. The ends were cut back, 4 bases at V and 1 base at J, with 10 bases in the middle. CDR1 and CDR2 (germline): GTSNPN, SVGIG (reference sequence). The CDR3 DNA reads TGTGCCTGGAACTTAGGAGGGAACACTGAAGCTTTCTTT. It specifies CAWNLGGNTEAFF. Full variable domain (remainder filled in from reference TRBV30 and TRBJ1-1): SQTIHQWPATLVQPVGSPLSLECTVEGTSNPNLYWYRQAAGRGLQLLFYSVGIGQISSEVPQNLSASRPQDRQFILSSKKLLLSDSGFYLCAWNLGGNTEAFFGQGTRLTVV.

This clonotype appeared many times. The chain joins TRBV5-1 to TRBJ1-5; D is possibly TRBD1 (5 bases). The CDR3 consists of 15 residues. V was clipped by 0 bases and J by 2 bases, with 9 bases between them. The germline V gene has CDR1 SGHRS and CDR2 YFSETQ. As DNA, the CDR3 is TGCGCCAGCAGCTTGGAAGGGGTTGGCAATCAGCCCCAGCATTTT. It translates to CASSLEGVGNQPQHF.

This clonotype was detected ten times or more. The chain links TRBV7-3 to TRBJ2-1; D gene uncertain. The V and J ends lost 2 bases and 9 bases respectively, with 11 bases between them. The CDR3 extends over 13 amino acids. Germline CDR1 reads SGHTA; CDR2 reads FQGTGA. CDR3 loop: CASSLGPPVEQFF. CDR3 nucleotides: TGTGCCAGCAGCTTAGGTCCGCCGGTTGAGCAGTTCTTC.

This clonotype was recorded many times. V is TRBV7-2 and J is TRBJ2-1; 9 bases are a match to TRBD2. CDR1 is SGHTA and CDR2 is FQGNSA in the germline V gene. This CDR3 region has 16 residues. V lost 1 base to trimming and J lost 2 bases; unmatched junction nucleotides: 3. CDR3 amino acids: CASSLGLAGTYNEQFF. In DNA form, the CDR3 reads TGTGCCAGCAGCTTAGGGCTAGCGGGAACCTACAATGAGCAGTTCTTC. Full variable domain (outside the CDR3, taken from reference TRBV7-2 and TRBJ2-1): GAGVSQSPSNKVTEKGKDVELRCDPISGHTALYWYRQSLGQGLEFLIYFQGNSAPDKSGLPSDRFSAERTGGSVSTLTIQRTQQEDSAVYLCASSLGLAGTYNEQFFGPGTRLTVL.

This clonotype was recorded at least ten times. The chain has TRBV24-1 and TRBJ2-5; 7 bases are a match to TRBD2. The length of the CDR3 is 14 residues. In germline, CDR1 is KGHDR, CDR2 SFDVKD. Unmatched junction bases numbered 5, after V lost 4 bases and J lost 4 bases. CDR3 coding DNA: TGTGCCACCAGTGAGGCGACGGGAGGAGAGACCCAGTACTTC. The encoded protein is CATSEATGGETQYF.

This clonotype was seen repeatedly, ten times or more. The V gene is TRBV28, the J gene TRBJ2-4; 7 nucleotides align to TRBD2. The trim removed 5 bases at V and 5 bases at J, leaving 12 bases unmatched. Per the germline V gene, CDR1 is MDHEN and CDR2 is SYDVKM. CDR3 size: 16 residues. The CDR3 DNA sequence: TGTGCCAGCAGTGCCCGGTACCGGGGGGTCCAAAACATTCAGTACTTC. It is translated as CASSARYRGVQNIQYF.

This clonotype was counted ten times or more. J is TRBJ2-1 and V is TRBV20-1, with TRBD1 matching 7 bases. Germline lookup yields CDR1 DFQATT and CDR2 SNEGSKA (reference sequence). V trimming: 6 bases; J trimming: 7 bases; junction bases outside the gene matches: 12. The CDR3 is 14 residues long. CDR3 amino acids: CSAKSRDSYNEQFF. CDR3 in DNA: TGCAGTGCCAAGAGCCGGGACAGCTATAATGAGCAGTTCTTC.